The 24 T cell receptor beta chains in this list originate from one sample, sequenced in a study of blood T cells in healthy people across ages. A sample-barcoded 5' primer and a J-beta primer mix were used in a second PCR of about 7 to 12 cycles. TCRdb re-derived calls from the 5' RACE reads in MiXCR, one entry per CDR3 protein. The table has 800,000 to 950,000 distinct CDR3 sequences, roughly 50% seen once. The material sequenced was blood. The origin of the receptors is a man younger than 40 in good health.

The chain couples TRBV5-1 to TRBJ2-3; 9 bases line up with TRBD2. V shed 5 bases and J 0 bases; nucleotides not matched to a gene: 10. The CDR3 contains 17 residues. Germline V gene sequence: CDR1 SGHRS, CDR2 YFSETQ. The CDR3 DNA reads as TGCGCCAGCAGATACTCGGCTAGCGGGATGAGCACAGATACGCAGTATTTT. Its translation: CASRYSASGMSTDTQYF.

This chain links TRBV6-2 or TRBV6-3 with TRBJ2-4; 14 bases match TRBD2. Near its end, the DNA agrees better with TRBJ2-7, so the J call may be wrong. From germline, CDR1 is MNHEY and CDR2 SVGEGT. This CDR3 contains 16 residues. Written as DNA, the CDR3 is TGTGCCAGCAGTTACTCGGGACTAGCGGGGGTCTACGAGCAGTACTTC. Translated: CASSYSGLAGVYEQYF.

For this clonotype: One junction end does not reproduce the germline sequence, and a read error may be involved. CDR3 sequence reads: CVSSLASGGKEQFF. The DNA for the CDR3 is TGTGTCAGCAGCTTGGCTAGCGGGGGGAAGGAGCAGTTCTTC. This chain joins TRBV13 and TRBJ2-1, with 11 bases identical to TRBD2. Per germline, CDR1 PRHDT and CDR2 FYEKMQ (reference sequence). The CDR3 is 14 residues long. The complete variable domain, with remaining parts taken from reference TRBV13 and TRBJ2-1, reads AAGVIQSPRHLIKEKRETATLKCYPIPRHDTVYWYQQGPGQDPQFLISFYEKMQSDKGSIPDRFSAQQFSDYHSELNMSSLELGDSALYFCVSSLASGGKEQFFGPGTRLTVL.

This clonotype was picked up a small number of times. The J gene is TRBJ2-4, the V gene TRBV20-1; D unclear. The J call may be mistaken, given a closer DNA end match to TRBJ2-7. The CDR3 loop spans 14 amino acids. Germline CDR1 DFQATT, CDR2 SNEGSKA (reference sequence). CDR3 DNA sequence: TGCAGTGCTAGAGGAGCGCCGGTATCCTACGAGCAGTACTTC. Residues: CSARGAPVSYEQYF.

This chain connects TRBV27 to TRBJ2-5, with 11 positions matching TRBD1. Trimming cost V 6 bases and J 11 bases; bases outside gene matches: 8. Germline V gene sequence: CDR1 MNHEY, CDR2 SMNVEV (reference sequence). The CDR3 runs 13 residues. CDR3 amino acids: CASSGTGGREQYF. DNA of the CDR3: TGTGCCAGCAGCGGGACAGGGGGTCGGGAGCAGTACTTC.

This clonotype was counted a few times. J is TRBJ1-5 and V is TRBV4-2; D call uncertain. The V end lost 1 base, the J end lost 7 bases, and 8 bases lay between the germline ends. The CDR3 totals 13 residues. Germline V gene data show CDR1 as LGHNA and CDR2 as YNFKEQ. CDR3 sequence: CASSQVGSQPQHF. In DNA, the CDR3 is TGTGCCAGCAGCCAAGTGGGTTCGCAGCCCCAGCATTTT.

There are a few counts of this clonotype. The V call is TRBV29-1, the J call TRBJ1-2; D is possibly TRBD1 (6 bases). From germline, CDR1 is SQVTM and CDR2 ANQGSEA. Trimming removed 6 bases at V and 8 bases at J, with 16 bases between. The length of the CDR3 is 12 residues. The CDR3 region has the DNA TGCAGCGTGGAGGGGGACCCGCGCGGCTACACCTTC. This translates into CSVEGDPRGYTF. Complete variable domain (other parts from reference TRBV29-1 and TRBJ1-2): SAVISQKPSRDICQRGTSLTIQCQVDSQVTMMFWYRQQPGQSLTLIATANQGSEATYESGFVIDKFPISRPNLTFSTLTVSNMSPEDSSIYLCSVEGDPRGYTFGSGTRLTVV.

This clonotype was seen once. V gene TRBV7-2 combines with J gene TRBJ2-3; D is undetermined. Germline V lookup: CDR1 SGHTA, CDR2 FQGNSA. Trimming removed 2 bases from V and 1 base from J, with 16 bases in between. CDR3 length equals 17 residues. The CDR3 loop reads CASSLFQSTVGTDTQYF. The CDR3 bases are TGTGCCAGCAGCTTATTTCAAAGTACCGTCGGCACAGATACGCAGTATTTT.

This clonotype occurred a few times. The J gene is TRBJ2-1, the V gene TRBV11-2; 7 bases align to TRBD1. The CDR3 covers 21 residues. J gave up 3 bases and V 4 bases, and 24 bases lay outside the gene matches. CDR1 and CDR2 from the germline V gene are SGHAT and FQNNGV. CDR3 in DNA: TGTGCCAGCAGCTACCCGAGTAGTGCGGATCACAGGGGACCGGGCTACAATGAGCAGTTCTTC. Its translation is CASSYPSSADHRGPGYNEQFF. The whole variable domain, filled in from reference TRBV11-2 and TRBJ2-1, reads EAGVAQSPRYKIIEKRQSVAFWCNPISGHATLYWYQQILGQGPKLLIQFQNNGVVDDSQLPKDRFSAERLKGVDSTLKIQPAKLEDSAVYLCASSYPSSADHRGPGYNEQFFGPGTRLTVL.

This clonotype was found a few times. The CDR3 DNA reads as TGCAGTGCTAGAGTAGACCAGCCCCAGCATTTT. Amino acid sequence: CSARVDQPQHF. V is TRBV20-1 and J is TRBJ1-5; D is unclear. V was clipped by 1 base and J by 7 bases, with 5 bases between them. The CDR3 runs to 11 residues. Germline assignment: CDR1 DFQATT and CDR2 SNEGSKA (reference sequence).

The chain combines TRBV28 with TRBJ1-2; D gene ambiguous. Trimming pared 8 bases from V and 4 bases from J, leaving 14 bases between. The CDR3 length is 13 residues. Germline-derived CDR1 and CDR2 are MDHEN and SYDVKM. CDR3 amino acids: CASVPKTAYGYTF. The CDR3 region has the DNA TGTGCCAGCGTTCCCAAGACGGCCTATGGCTACACCTTC.

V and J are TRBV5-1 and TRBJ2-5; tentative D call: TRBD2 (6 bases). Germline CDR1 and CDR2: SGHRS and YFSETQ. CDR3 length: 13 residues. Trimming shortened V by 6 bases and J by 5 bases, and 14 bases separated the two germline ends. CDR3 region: CASTSRETETQYF. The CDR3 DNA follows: TGCGCCAGCACCAGCCGGGAGACGGAGACCCAGTACTTC.

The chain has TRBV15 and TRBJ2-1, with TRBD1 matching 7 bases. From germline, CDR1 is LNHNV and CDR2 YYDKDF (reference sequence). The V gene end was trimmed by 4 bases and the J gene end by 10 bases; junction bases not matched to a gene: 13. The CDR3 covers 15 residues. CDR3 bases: TGTGCCACCAGCACCCAGGACAGGAACTCCTACGAGCAGTTCTTC. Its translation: CATSTQDRNSYEQFF.

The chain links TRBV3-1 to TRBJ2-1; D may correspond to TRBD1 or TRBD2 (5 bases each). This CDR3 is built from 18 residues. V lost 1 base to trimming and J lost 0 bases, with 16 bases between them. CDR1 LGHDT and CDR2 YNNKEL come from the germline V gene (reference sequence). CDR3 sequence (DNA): TGTGCCAGCAGCCAAGGGGACGTCGCGCAGAGCTCCTACAATGAGCAGTTCTTC. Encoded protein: CASSQGDVAQSSYNEQFF.

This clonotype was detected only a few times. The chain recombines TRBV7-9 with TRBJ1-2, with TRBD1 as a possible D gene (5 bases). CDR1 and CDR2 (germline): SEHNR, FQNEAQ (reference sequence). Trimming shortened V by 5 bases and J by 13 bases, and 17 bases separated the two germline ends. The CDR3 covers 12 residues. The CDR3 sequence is CASSDRTGPRTF. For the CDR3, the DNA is TGTGCCAGCAGCGACCGAACAGGCCCTCGCACCTTC.

For the CDR3, the DNA is TGTGCCAGCGGGCTTCCCTTGACAGACAAAAAACTGTTTTTT. Its translation is CASGLPLTDKKLFF. This sequence joins TRBV12-3 or TRBV12-4 and TRBJ1-4; tentative D call: TRBD1 (5 bases). This CDR3 is built from 14 residues. Between the trimmed V and J ends, which lost 8 bases and 9 bases, there was a span of 19 bases.

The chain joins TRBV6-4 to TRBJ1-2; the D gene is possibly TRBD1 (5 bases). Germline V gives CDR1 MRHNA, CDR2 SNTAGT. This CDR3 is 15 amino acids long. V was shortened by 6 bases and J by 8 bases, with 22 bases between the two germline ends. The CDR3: CASSGGGEVPWGYTF. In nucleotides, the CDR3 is TGTGCCAGCAGCGGTGGGGGTGAGGTTCCTTGGGGCTACACCTTC.

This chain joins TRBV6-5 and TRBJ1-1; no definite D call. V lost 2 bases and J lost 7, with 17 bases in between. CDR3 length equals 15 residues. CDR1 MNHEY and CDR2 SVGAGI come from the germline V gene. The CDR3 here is CASSYDTRRSHEAFF. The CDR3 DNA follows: TGTGCCAGCAGTTACGATACCAGGCGATCTCATGAAGCTTTCTTT.

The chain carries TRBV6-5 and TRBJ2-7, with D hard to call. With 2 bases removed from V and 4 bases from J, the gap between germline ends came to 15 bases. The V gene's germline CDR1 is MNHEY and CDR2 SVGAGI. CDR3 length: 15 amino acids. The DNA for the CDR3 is TGTGCCAGCAGTTACGCTCCCGGCCCGAAATACGAGCAGTACTTC. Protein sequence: CASSYAPGPKYEQYF.

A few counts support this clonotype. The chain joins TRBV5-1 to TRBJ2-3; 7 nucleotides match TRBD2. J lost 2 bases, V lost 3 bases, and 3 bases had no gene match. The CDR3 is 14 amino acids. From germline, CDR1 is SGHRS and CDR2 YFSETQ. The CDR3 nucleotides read TGCGCCAGCAGCTGGGGGGGGGACACAGATACGCAGTATTTT. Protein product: CASSWGGDTDTQYF.

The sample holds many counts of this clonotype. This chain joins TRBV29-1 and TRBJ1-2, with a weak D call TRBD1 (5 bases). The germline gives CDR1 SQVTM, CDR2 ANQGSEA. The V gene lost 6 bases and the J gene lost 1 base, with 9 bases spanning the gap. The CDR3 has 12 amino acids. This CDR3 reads CSVDQGNYGYTF. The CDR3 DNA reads TGCAGCGTCGATCAGGGTAACTATGGCTACACCTTC.

The CDR3 region is CASSQEFRGARTGELFF. The DNA of the CDR3 is TGCGCCAGCAGCCAAGAGTTTCGAGGGGCGAGGACCGGGGAGCTGTTTTTT. This chain uses TRBV4-1 with TRBJ2-2; D possibly matches TRBD1 or TRBD2 (5 bases each). The CDR3 contains 17 residues. Trimming shortened V by 0 bases and J by 5 bases, and 16 bases separated the two germline ends. Germline loops: CDR1 MGHRA, CDR2 YSYEKL.

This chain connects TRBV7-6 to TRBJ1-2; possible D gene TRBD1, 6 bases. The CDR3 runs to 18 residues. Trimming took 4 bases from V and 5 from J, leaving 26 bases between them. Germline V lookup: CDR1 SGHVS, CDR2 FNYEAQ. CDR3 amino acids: CASSSPPVFTGKDYGYTF. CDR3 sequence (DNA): TGTGCCAGCAGCTCGCCCCCGGTGTTTACAGGGAAGGATTATGGCTACACCTTC.

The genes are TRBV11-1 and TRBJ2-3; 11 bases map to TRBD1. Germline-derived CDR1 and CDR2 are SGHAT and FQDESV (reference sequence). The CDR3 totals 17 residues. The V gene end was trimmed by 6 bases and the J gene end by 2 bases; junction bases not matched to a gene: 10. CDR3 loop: CASRPPRDRGYTDTQYF. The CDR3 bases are TGTGCCAGCAGACCGCCCCGGGACAGGGGGTACACAGATACGCAGTATTTT.